A single sample is the source of the 5 T cell receptor beta chains below, sequenced in a study of blood T cell repertoires in COVID-19 (dated by TCRdb to about 2020). Library prep was done by the immunoSEQ multiplex PCR assay. This is the immuneACCESS table as TCRdb keeps it, with only in-frame sequences that have V and J called. A part of the clones is gone; compared with another copy, unresolved V genes explain less than half, and the rest is unexplained. This sample lists fewer than 300,000 clones; around 85% were detected once. The ten most abundant clones make up almost 1.5% of the sample. The sample comprised peripheral blood. Source of these receptors: a human donor with COVID-19, enrolled during active disease. The donor label of this sample is uncertain.

V is TRBV28 and J is TRBJ1-2, with D possibly TRBD1 on 5 matching bases. Looked up from germline, CDR1 is MDHEN and CDR2 is SYDVKM. The CDR3 is 12 residues long. The germline V and J ends were trimmed by 5 bases and 3 bases, with 7 bases remaining between them. The CDR3 DNA is TGTGCCAGCAGTCAGACAGACTATGGCTACACCTTC. It is translated as CASSQTDYGYTF.

This chain joins TRBV27 and TRBJ2-7, with 10 bases identical to TRBD1. This CDR3 has 14 amino acids. J gave up 7 bases and V 7 bases, and 10 bases lay outside the gene matches. Germline loops: CDR1 MNHEY, CDR2 SMNVEV (reference sequence). The CDR3: CASTVRQGAGEQYF. CDR3 in DNA: TGTGCCAGCACCGTCCGACAGGGGGCGGGGGAGCAGTACTTC.

The chain joins TRBV7-2 to TRBJ2-7, with D perhaps TRBD2 (5 bases). The CDR3 has 14 amino acids. Germline-derived CDR1 and CDR2 are SGHTA and FQGNSA. With 0 bases removed from V and 6 bases from J, the gap between germline ends came to 12 bases. The CDR3 loop reads CASSLASGSPEQYF. The CDR3 nucleotides read TGTGCCAGCAGCTTAGCGTCGGGGTCCCCCGAGCAGTACTTC.

J is TRBJ2-7 and V is TRBV6-1; the D is unclear. Germline V lookup: CDR1 MNHNS, CDR2 SASEGT. The CDR3 consists of 15 residues. V dropped 3 bases and J dropped 4 bases, with 16 bases sitting between them. CDR3 nucleotide sequence: TGTGCCAGCAGTGAGAACTCGATCCTCAATTACGAGCAGTACTTC. Protein product: CASSENSILNYEQYF.

The chain couples TRBV5-6 to TRBJ1-2, with unresolved D. The CDR3 has 13 residues. The germline V and J ends were trimmed by 3 bases and 5 bases, with 11 bases remaining between them. CDR1 is SGHDT and CDR2 is YYEEEE in the germline V gene. The CDR3 region has the DNA TGTGCCAGCAGCTCTACCCTTTCGTATGGCTACACCTTC. Protein product: CASSSTLSYGYTF.